This TCR beta chain is from a study of T cell repertoires in cytomegalovirus infection. Study-wide background: Indications of both CMV infection and matching HLA type were provided by public TCR beta signatures.

This clonotype came up once. The target antigen is unknown. A read error is possible here, since a much larger clone lies one base away. Study-level points and caveats: It was HLA-C-restricted CMV-specific TCR beta clonotypes that dominated the response ex vivo.

Trimming removed 7 bases from V and 8 bases from J, with 19 bases in between. CDR3 length: 14 amino acids. TCRdb redid the calling of the reads with MiXCR, one entry per CDR3 protein. The sample consists of about 830,000 distinct CDR3 sequences, about 30% of them appearing once. V is TRBV12-3 or TRBV12-4 and J is TRBJ2-3; D possibly corresponds to TRBD1 (7 bases). This sequence was found in a human donor in good health (CMV status not recorded). Some clones in this sample may be carry-over from other donors' samples. The material was cultured CD8+ T cells from PBMCs, obtained from culture after CMV antigen stimulation. In nucleotides, the CDR3 is TGTGCCAGCATCGTGACAGGGAGGTCAGTTACGCAGTATTTT. Amino acid sequence: CASIVTGRSVTQYF.